This T cell receptor beta chain emerged from a study of blood T cell repertoires in COVID-19. Study-wide context: Material from acute and convalescent COVID-19 was sourced from the United States, Italy and Spain.

In the original analysis: Reference gene primer amplification in the assay estimated nucleated cell counts. Clones were read by immunoSEQ multiplex PCR, and TCRdb kept only the in-frame ones, dropping some. That table is the source of V, J and clone size, and D and trimming were worked out from the DNA. The table lists around 270,000 clones, 75% to 90% of them singletons, with about 4.6% in the top ten. CDR1 and CDR2 (germline): SGHDN, FVKESK. CDR3 length: 16 amino acids. The V segment lost 5 bases and the J segment 1 base; nucleotides outside the gene matches: 5. V is TRBV14 and J is TRBJ2-3; 11 bases are shared with TRBD2. This clonotype originated in a man aged 40-49 years with acute or convalescent COVID-19. Specimen: peripheral blood. Here the CDR3 DNA reads TGTGCCAGCAGCTCACTAGCGGGGGTACGCACAGATACGCAGTATTTT. Translating gives CASSSLAGVRTDTQYF. The whole variable domain, remainder taken from reference TRBV14 and TRBJ2-3, is EAGVTQFPSHSVIEKGQTVTLRCDPISGHDNLYWYRRVMGKEIKFLLHFVKESKQDESGMPNNRFLAERTGGTYSTLKVQPAELEDSGVYFCASSSLAGVRTDTQYFGPGTRLTVL.